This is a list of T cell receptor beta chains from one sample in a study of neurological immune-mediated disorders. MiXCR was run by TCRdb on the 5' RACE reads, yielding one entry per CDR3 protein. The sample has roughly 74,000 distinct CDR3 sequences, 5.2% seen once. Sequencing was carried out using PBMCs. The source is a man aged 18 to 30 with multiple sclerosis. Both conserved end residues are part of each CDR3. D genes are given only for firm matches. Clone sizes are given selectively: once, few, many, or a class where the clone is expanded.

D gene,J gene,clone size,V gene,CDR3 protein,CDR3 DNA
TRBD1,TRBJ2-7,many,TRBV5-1,CASSSGQGAAYEQYF,TGCGCCAGCAGCTCCGGACAGGGCGCCGCCTACGAGCAGTACTTC
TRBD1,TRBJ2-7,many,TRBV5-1,CASSGTGDEQYF,TGCGCCAGCAGCGGGACAGGGGACGAGCAGTACTTC
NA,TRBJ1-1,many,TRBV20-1,CSARDPGTRAFF,TGCAGTGCTAGAGATCCAGGAACTCGAGCTTTCTTT
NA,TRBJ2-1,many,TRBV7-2,CASSRYHEQFF,TGTGCCAGCAGCCGGTACCATGAGCAGTTCTTC
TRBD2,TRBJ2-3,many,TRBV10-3,CAISESASGGTTSTDTQYF,TGTGCCATCAGTGAGTCTGCCAGCGGGGGAACCACTAGCACAGATACGCAGTATTTT
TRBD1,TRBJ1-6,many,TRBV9,CASSTRTGGSSPLNF,TGTGCCAGCAGCACTCGGACAGGAGGGAGTTCACCCCTCAACTTT
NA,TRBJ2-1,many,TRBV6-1,CASIPGSTSSYNEQFF,TGTGCCAGCATCCCGGGATCCACGAGCTCCTACAATGAGCAGTTCTTC
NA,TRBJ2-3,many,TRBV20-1,CSATPSGAIWDTDTQYF,TGCAGTGCTACCCCCTCGGGGGCGATTTGGGACACAGATACGCAGTATTTT
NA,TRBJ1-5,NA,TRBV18,CASSSATDQPQNF,TGTGCCAGCTCATCGGCTACCGATCAGCCCCAGAATTTT
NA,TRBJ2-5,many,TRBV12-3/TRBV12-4,CASSRAPEWTEETQYF,TGTGCCAGCAGTCGAGCCCCCGAGTGGACAGAAGAGACCCAGTACTTC
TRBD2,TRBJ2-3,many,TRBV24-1,CATGGGSSSTDTQYF,TGTGCCACCGGGGGGGGGTCCTCTAGCACAGATACGCAGTATTTT
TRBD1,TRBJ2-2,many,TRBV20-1,CSASHLTGGPANTGELFF,TGCAGTGCTAGTCACCTAACAGGGGGCCCCGCGAACACCGGGGAGCTGTTTTTT
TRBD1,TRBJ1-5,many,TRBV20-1,CSARDPGQFSNQPQHF,TGCAGTGCTAGAGATCCGGGACAGTTTAGCAATCAGCCCCAGCATTTT
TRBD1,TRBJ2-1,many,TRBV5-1,CASSLPGQPYYNEQFF,TGCGCCAGCAGTCTTCCGGGACAGCCCTACTACAATGAGCAGTTCTTC
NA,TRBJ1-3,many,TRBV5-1,CASSLRAGAGNTIYF,TGCGCCAGCAGCTTGCGTGCGGGCGCGGGAAACACCATATATTTT
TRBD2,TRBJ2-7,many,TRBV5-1,CASSSLGSGSHEQYF,TGCGCCAGCAGCTCCTTGGGGAGCGGGAGCCACGAGCAGTACTTC
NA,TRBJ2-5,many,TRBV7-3,CASSLAGAQETQYF,TGTGCCAGCAGCTTAGCGGGGGCCCAAGAGACCCAGTACTTC
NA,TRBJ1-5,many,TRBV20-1,CSARTEVNQPQHF,TGCAGCGCTCGGACGGAGGTCAATCAGCCCCAGCATTTT
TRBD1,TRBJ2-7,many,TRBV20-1,CSASTLGQGGYEQYF,TGCAGTGCTAGTACCCTGGGACAGGGGGGCTACGAGCAGTACTTC
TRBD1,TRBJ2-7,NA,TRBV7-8,CASSSRTGPKEQYF,TGTGCCAGCAGCTCCCGGACAGGGCCAAAAGAGCAGTACTTC
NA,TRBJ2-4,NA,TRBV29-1,CSARGWDVKNIQYF,TGCAGCGCGCGAGGGTGGGATGTCAAAAACATTCAGTACTTC
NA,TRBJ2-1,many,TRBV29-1,CSVDGPFSSYNEQFF,TGCAGCGTTGATGGCCCATTCAGCTCCTACAATGAGCAGTTCTTC
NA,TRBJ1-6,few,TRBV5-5,CASSLVAGGTNSPLNF,NA
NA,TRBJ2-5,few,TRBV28,CASSLLFRETQYF,TGTGCCAGCAGTTTACTCTTCCGAGAGACCCAGTACTTC
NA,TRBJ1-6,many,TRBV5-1,CASSLGGESPLHF,TGCGCCAGCAGCTTGGGAGGGGAGTCACCCCTCCACTTT
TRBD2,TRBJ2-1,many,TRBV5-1,CASSLRGRDNEQFF,TGCGCCAGCAGCCTCCGGGGGAGGGACAATGAGCAGTTCTTC
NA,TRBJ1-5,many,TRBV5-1,CASSQGTEQPQHF,TGCGCCAGCAGCCAGGGGACGGAACAGCCCCAGCATTTT
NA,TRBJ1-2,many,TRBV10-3,CAIMGRNYGYTF,TGTGCCATCATGGGACGGAACTATGGCTACACCTTC
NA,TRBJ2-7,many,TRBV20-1,CSARVRGGIRYEQYF,TGCAGTGCTAGAGTGCGGGGCGGGATACGCTACGAGCAGTACTTC
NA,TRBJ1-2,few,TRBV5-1,CASSLERGYGYTF,TGCGCCAGCAGCTTGGAAAGGGGTTATGGCTACACCTTC
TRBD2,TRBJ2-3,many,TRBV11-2,CASSYLAGASTDTQYF,TGTGCCAGCAGCTATCTAGCGGGGGCGAGCACAGATACGCAGTATTTT
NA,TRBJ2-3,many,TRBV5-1,CASSQYRGTDTQYF,TGCGCCAGCAGCCAATATCGGGGCACAGATACGCAGTATTTT
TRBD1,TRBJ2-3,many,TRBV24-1,CATRPGQDTDTQYF,TGTGCCACCAGGCCCGGACAGGACACAGATACGCAGTATTTT
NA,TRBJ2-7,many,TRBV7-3,CASSAGGPQEQYF,TGTGCCAGCAGCGCTGGCGGTCCCCAGGAGCAGTACTTC
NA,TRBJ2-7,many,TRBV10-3,CATQPGPGTPAYEQYF,TGTGCCACCCAACCGGGACCTGGGACTCCGGCCTACGAGCAGTACTTC
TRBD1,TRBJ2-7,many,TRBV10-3,CAISETGGNYEQYF,TGTGCCATCAGTGAGACAGGGGGGAACTACGAGCAGTACTTC
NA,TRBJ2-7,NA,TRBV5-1,CASSLRGTYEQYF,TGCGCCAGCAGCTTGAGGGGAACCTACGAGCAGTACTTC
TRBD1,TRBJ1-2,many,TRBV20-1,CSAKDRGGYTF,TGCAGTGCAAAGGACAGGGGTGGCTACACCTTC
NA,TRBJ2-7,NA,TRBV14,CASSQATTGRHPPVEQYF,TGTGCCAGCAGCCAAGCCACCACTGGGAGACACCCTCCGGTCGAGCAGTACTTC
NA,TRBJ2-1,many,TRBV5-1,CASSSSLLSTDEQFF,TGCGCCAGCAGCTCTTCGTTATTATCGACGGATGAGCAGTTCTTC
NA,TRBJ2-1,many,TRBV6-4,CASSSSDYNEQFF,TGTGCCAGCAGCTCCTCCGACTACAATGAGCAGTTCTTC
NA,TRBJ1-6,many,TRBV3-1,CASSQDPLGRNSPLHF,TGTGCCAGCAGCCAAGATCCCCTGGGCCGCAATTCACCCCTCCACTTT
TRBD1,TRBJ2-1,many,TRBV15,CATSGGQTYNEQFF,TGTGCCACCAGCGGGGGACAGACTTACAATGAGCAGTTCTTC
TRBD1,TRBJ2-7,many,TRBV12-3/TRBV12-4,CASSPGTGHFYEQYF,TGTGCCAGCAGCCCCGGGACAGGCCATTTTTACGAGCAGTACTTC
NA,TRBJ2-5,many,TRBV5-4,CASSLGLVPQETQYF,TGTGCCAGCAGCTTGGGACTAGTGCCTCAAGAGACCCAGTACTTC
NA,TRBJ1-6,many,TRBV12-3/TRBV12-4,CASTLGPGLNSNSPLHF,TGTGCCAGCACTCTAGGGCCGGGACTAAATTCTAATTCACCCCTCCACTTT
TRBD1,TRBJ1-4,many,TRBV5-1,CASSLGDRSNEKLFF,TGCGCCAGCAGCTTGGGGGACAGGTCCAATGAAAAACTGTTTTTT
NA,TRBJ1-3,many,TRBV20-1,CSVRQAGNTIYF,TGCAGCGTAAGACAAGCCGGAAACACCATATATTTT
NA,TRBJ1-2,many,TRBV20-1,CSASATYGYTF,TGCAGTGCTAGTGCGACCTATGGCTACACCTTC
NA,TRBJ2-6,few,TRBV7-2,CAGASGANVLTF,TGTGCCGGGGCCTCTGGGGCCAACGTCCTGACTTTC
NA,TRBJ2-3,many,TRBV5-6,CASSLLAGDTQYF,TGTGCCAGCAGCTTACTAGCCGGAGATACGCAGTATTTT
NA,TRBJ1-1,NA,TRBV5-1,CASAPDIGRTEAFF,TGCGCCAGCGCCCCGGACATCGGCCGGACTGAAGCTTTCTTT
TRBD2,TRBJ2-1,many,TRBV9,CASSVTGTSVDEQFF,TGTGCCAGCAGCGTAACCGGGACTAGCGTTGATGAGCAGTTCTTC
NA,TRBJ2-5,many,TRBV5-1,CASSLARRELETQYF,TGCGCCAGCAGCTTGGCCCGCAGGGAGCTGGAGACCCAGTACTTC
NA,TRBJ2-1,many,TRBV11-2,CASSARPTAADEQFF,TGTGCCAGCAGCGCCCGACCTACAGCGGCGGATGAGCAGTTCTTC